These 13 T cell receptor beta chains were sequenced from one sample in a study of OX40 agonist ivuxolimab in advanced cancers. Sequenced by immunoSEQ multiplex PCR; TCRdb stores in-frame clones only, minus some. The sample lists tens of thousands of clones; approximately 89% were seen once. This specimen consisted of CD4+ or CD8+ T cells sorted from blood, obtained in a trial of the OX40 agonist ivuxolimab. The source of these receptors is an adult with an advanced solid tumor such as melanoma, head and neck, liver or kidney cancer.

The chain links TRBV4-1 to TRBJ1-5; 8 nucleotides align to TRBD1. Germline V lookup: CDR1 MGHRA, CDR2 YSYEKL. This CDR3 contains 18 residues. The junction had 10 bases not matched to a gene; V was cut back by 0 bases and J by 3 bases. The CDR3 nucleotides are TGCGCCAGCAGCCAAGATGATGCAGGGGGCCTTCTCAATCAGCCCCAGCATTTT. This codes for CASSQDDAGGLLNQPQHF.

J is TRBJ2-1 and V is TRBV19; D may match TRBD1 or TRBD2 (5 bases each). The CDR3 covers 16 residues. Looked up from germline, CDR1 is LNHDA and CDR2 is SQIVND (reference sequence). The V gene lost 1 base and the J gene lost 2 bases, with 12 bases spanning the gap. The CDR3: CASSIAGTGPYNEQFF. The CDR3 region has the DNA TGTGCCAGTAGTATAGCAGGGACGGGACCCTACAATGAGCAGTTCTTC.

The chain carries TRBV6-6 and TRBJ2-7; 10 nucleotides match TRBD2. The CDR3 length is 14 residues. Germline V gene sequence: CDR1 MNHNY, CDR2 SVGAGI (reference sequence). V shed 7 bases and J 6 bases; nucleotides not matched to a gene: 9. The CDR3: CASKWASGSREQYF. In DNA form, the CDR3 reads TGTGCCAGCAAGTGGGCTAGCGGGAGTCGCGAGCAGTACTTC.

The genes are TRBV27 and TRBJ1-6; D unresolved. CDR1 is MNHEY, CDR2 SMNVEV, per germline (reference sequence). V was cut by 6 bases and J by 0 bases, with 15 bases left in between. This CDR3 spans 17 amino acids. The DNA for the CDR3 is TGTGCCAGCAGCCTACTCGGGCTAAGCTCCTATAATTCACCCCTCCACTTT. It yields the protein CASSLLGLSSYNSPLHF.

V is TRBV2 and J is TRBJ2-7, with 9 bases fitting TRBD2. Germline V CDR1 and CDR2: SNHLY, FYNNEI. CDR3 size: 16 residues. Trimming cost V 9 bases and J 2 bases; bases outside gene matches: 14. The CDR3 DNA reads TGTGCCAGTTTGTCGCGGGGGGGCATAATTGCCTACGAGCAGTACGTC. Its translation is CASLSRGGIIAYEQYV.

The chain couples TRBV10-1 to TRBJ1-3, with D tentatively TRBD1 (5 bases). The ends were cut back, 4 bases at V and 1 base at J, with 8 bases in the middle. This CDR3 has 14 amino acids. Germline V gene data show CDR1 as WNHNN and CDR2 as SYGVQD (reference sequence). CDR3: CASSAGGSGNTIYF. In DNA form, the CDR3 reads TGCGCCAGCAGTGCGGGGGGATCTGGAAACACCATATATTTT.

The chain couples TRBV2 to TRBJ2-7; D is possibly TRBD2 (5 bases). V was pared by 4 bases and J by 2 bases, with 6 bases between. CDR3 length: 12 amino acids. Germline-derived CDR1 and CDR2 are SNHLY and FYNNEI. The CDR3 reads CASSGEPYEQYV. The CDR3 DNA reads as TGTGCCAGCAGTGGGGAGCCCTACGAGCAGTACGTC.

The DNA of the CDR3 is TGTGCCAGCAGAGTTTCTTGCTACACAATTCGCACTGAAGCTTTCTTT. Translation: CASRVSCYTIRTEAFF. This chain joins TRBV21-1 and TRBJ1-1. TRBV21-1 is given as a pseudogene. The CDR3 length is 16 residues.

The chain couples TRBV5-6 to TRBJ1-2; 12 positions match TRBD1. This CDR3 has 14 amino acids. J was trimmed by 8 bases and V by 8 bases; bases with no gene match: 10. The germline V gene has CDR1 SGHDT and CDR2 YYEEEE. The DNA for the CDR3 is TGTGCCAGTACCGGGACAGGGGGCCGGCGGGGCTACACCTTC. Residues: CASTGTGGRRGYTF.

The sample holds one count of this clone. The chain uses TRBV4-2 and TRBJ1-1, with D tentatively TRBD1 (5 bases). CDR3 length equals 14 residues. The V gene's germline CDR1 is LGHNA and CDR2 YNFKEQ. V lost 1 base and J 7 bases, leaving 13 bases between the germline ends. CDR3 sequence reads: CASSQVSGRGEAFF. CDR3 bases: TGTGCCAGCAGCCAAGTATCAGGGAGGGGTGAAGCTTTCTTT.

V is TRBV9 and J is TRBJ2-3, with 10 bases identical to TRBD2. V shed 0 bases and J 2 bases; nucleotides not matched to a gene: 3. CDR3 length equals 16 residues. The germline CDR1 and CDR2 sequences are SGDLS and YYNGEE. CDR3 loop: CASSVGTSGHTDTQYF. The CDR3 DNA follows: TGTGCCAGCAGCGTAGGGACTAGCGGACACACAGATACGCAGTATTTT.

This sequence joins TRBV2 and TRBJ2-4; D unclear. Trimming cost V 4 bases and J 7 bases, with 5 bases left between them. There are 11 residues in the CDR3. Germline V gene sequence: CDR1 SNHLY, CDR2 FYNNEI. The CDR3 bases are TGTGCCAGCAGTGTGTTGAACATTCAGTACTTC. Protein sequence: CASSVLNIQYF.

The V and J genes are TRBV9 and TRBJ1-1; D may be TRBD1 (5 bases). CDR1 and CDR2 from the germline V gene are SGDLS and YYNGEE. The ends were cut back, 3 bases at V and 2 bases at J, with 14 bases in the middle. This CDR3 spans 15 amino acids. The DNA for the CDR3 is TGTGCCAGCAGCGCGCAGACAGTAGTAAACACTGAAGCTTTCTTT. As protein: CASSAQTVVNTEAFF.